What follows are 29 T cell receptor beta chains derived from one specimen sequenced in a study of cytomegalovirus exposure and HLA in healthy donors. The PCR employed 60 Vbeta primers together with 13 Jbeta primers. Using immunoSEQ multiplex PCR, the repertoire was profiled, and TCRdb retains in-frame clones only, with some absent. The profile covers about 160,000 clones, with 77% appearing a single time and around 2.5% taken by the ten largest. Specimen: PBMCs. The receptors stem from a middle-aged woman in good health and CMV-seropositive.

The chain uses TRBV7-7 and TRBJ2-2, with TRBD2 matching over 11 bases. Per the germline V gene, CDR1 is SSHAT and CDR2 is FNYEAQ (reference sequence). Unmatched junction bases numbered 7, after V lost 5 bases and J lost 5 bases. The CDR3 totals 16 residues. CDR3 loop: CASSKLAGVDTGELFF. The DNA for the CDR3 is TGTGCCAGCAGCAAACTAGCGGGAGTTGATACCGGGGAGCTGTTTTTT.

This clone has more than one count but fewer than ten. J is TRBJ1-4 and V is TRBV6-1; a possible D gene is TRBD1 (6 bases). The CDR3 has 15 residues. Per the germline V gene, CDR1 is MNHNS and CDR2 is SASEGT. Trimming removed 3 bases at V and 8 bases at J, with 16 bases between. Here the CDR3 DNA reads TGTGCCAGCAGTGACGTCACAGGGAGTTACGAAAAACTGTTTTTT. This codes for CASSDVTGSYEKLFF.

The chain carries TRBV27 and TRBJ1-2; D remains unclear. Trimming removed 4 bases from V and 6 bases from J, with 12 bases in between. The CDR3 runs to 13 residues. The V gene's germline CDR1 is MNHEY and CDR2 SMNVEV (reference sequence). CDR3 nucleotide sequence: TGTGCCAGCAGTTCTCTATCGACAAATGGCTACACCTTC. Protein: CASSSLSTNGYTF.

As concerns this clone: Other DNA sequences in this sample translate to the same CDR3. The gene calls are TRBV2 and TRBJ2-7, with 9 positions matching TRBD1. Germline loops: CDR1 SNHLY, CDR2 FYNNEI. The CDR3 has 14 amino acids. J gave up 2 bases and V 6 bases, and 5 bases lay outside the gene matches. The CDR3 loop is CASRSGTGTYEQYF. CDR3 sequence (DNA): TGTGCCAGCAGATCCGGGACAGGGACCTACGAGCAGTACTTC.

This clone was counted between two and nine times. The chain carries TRBV4-3 and TRBJ1-4; no reliable D call. The CDR3 contains 14 residues. Looked up from germline, CDR1 is LGHNA and CDR2 is YSLEER. V lost 4 bases, J lost 6 bases, and 12 bases lay in between. CDR3 bases: TGCGCCAGCAGCCCCGGTCTCGGGTATGAAAAACTGTTTTTT. It encodes CASSPGLGYEKLFF.

The V and J genes are TRBV6-5 and TRBJ2-5; D is perhaps TRBD2 (5 bases). CDR1 is MNHEY and CDR2 is SVGAGI in the germline V gene. V was trimmed by 2 bases and J by 5 bases, leaving 12 bases between them. This CDR3 region has 14 residues. The CDR3 region is CASSYSGRSETQYF. CDR3 sequence (DNA): TGTGCCAGCAGTTACAGCGGCCGGTCGGAGACCCAGTACTTC.

This clone was found once. The rearrangement joins TRBV7-6 to TRBJ1-5; 8 bases agree with TRBD1. Trimming at V came to 1 base and at J to 8 bases, leaving 7 bases not matched to a gene. The CDR3 loop spans 15 amino acids. Germline V gives CDR1 SGHVS, CDR2 FNYEAQ. CDR3 coding DNA: TGTGCCAGCAGCTTAGGCGCAGGGGGCGTGGAGCCCCAGCATTTT. This translates into CASSLGAGGVEPQHF.

This clone was found a few times. The chain is built from TRBV5-1 and TRBJ2-7; TRBD1 might be the D (5 bases). V lost 3 bases, J lost 0 bases, and 13 bases lay in between. CDR3 length: 15 residues. Germline V gene sequence: CDR1 SGHRS, CDR2 YFSETQ. CDR3 in DNA: TGCGCCAGCAGCTCACTGGGCAGGGACTCCTACGAGCAGTACTTC. It yields the protein CASSSLGRDSYEQYF.

This sequence joins TRBV6-5 and TRBJ2-5; 7 bases line up with TRBD2. The germline gives CDR1 MNHEY, CDR2 SVGAGI. The V and J ends lost 6 bases and 1 base, in that order; junction bases with no gene match: 5. The CDR3 consists of 14 residues. The CDR3 protein is CASRKAGSQETQYF. The CDR3 region has the DNA TGTGCCAGCAGGAAAGCGGGAAGCCAAGAGACCCAGTACTTC.

The rearrangement joins TRBV4-3 to TRBJ1-4; 9 positions agree with TRBD1. This CDR3 spans 14 amino acids. V trimming: 4 bases; J trimming: 8 bases; junction bases outside the gene matches: 5. In germline, CDR1 is LGHNA, CDR2 YSLEER. The CDR3 region is CASSPRTGDEKLFF. The DNA of the CDR3 is TGCGCCAGCAGCCCCCGGACAGGGGACGAAAAACTGTTTTTT.

The J gene is TRBJ2-5, the V gene TRBV7-2, with 9 positions matching TRBD1. The junction had 9 bases not matched to a gene; V was cut back by 10 bases and J by 3 bases. The germline V gene encodes CDR1 SGHTA and CDR2 FQGNSA. This CDR3 region has 14 residues. In nucleotides, the CDR3 is TGTGCCACCCGGGGCAGGACAGGGGAAGAGACCCAGTACTTC. Its protein product is CATRGRTGEETQYF.

The chain recombines TRBV28 with TRBJ1-2, with 12 bases that match TRBD1. The V and J ends lost 7 bases and 5 bases, in that order; junction bases with no gene match: 14. The germline CDR1 and CDR2 sequences are MDHEN and SYDVKM. The CDR3 loop spans 17 amino acids. In nucleotides, the CDR3 is TGTGCCAGCATTCTCGCCGGGACAGGGGGCGGTTTTTATGGCTACACCTTC. Protein sequence: CASILAGTGGGFYGYTF.

The chain joins TRBV7-6 to TRBJ1-6; D might be TRBD1 (6 bases). The V gene's germline CDR1 is SGHVS and CDR2 FNYEAQ. The CDR3 runs to 13 residues. The V and J ends lost 5 bases and 9 bases respectively, with 11 bases between them. CDR3 nucleotide sequence: TGTGCCAGCAGCCGAACAGGGAGTTCACCCCTCCACTTT. This sequence encodes CASSRTGSSPLHF.

The rearrangement links TRBV9 to TRBJ1-4; maybe TRBD1 (5 bases). Germline V gene sequence: CDR1 SGDLS, CDR2 YYNGEE. Trimming left V 0 bases short and J 8 bases short, with 8 bases between. This CDR3 comprises 13 residues. The CDR3 DNA is TGTGCCAGCAGCGTAGGATCAGGGGAAAAACTGTTTTTT. Residues: CASSVGSGEKLFF. Drawing the rest from reference TRBV9 and TRBJ1-4, the complete variable domain is DSGVTQTPKHLITATGQRVTLRCSPRSGDLSVYWYQQSLDQGLQFLIQYYNGEERAKGNILERFSAQQFPDLHSELNLSSLELGDSALYFCASSVGSGEKLFFGSGTQLSVL.

J is TRBJ1-1 and V is TRBV4-2, with a weak D call TRBD1 (5 bases). The CDR3 spans 15 residues. The V end lost 1 base, the J end lost 4 bases, and 13 bases lay between the germline ends. Germline V lookup: CDR1 LGHNA, CDR2 YNFKEQ. The CDR3 protein is CASSQGQGSSTEAFF. The CDR3 DNA follows: TGTGCCAGCAGCCAAGGGCAGGGATCGAGCACTGAAGCTTTCTTT.

The rearrangement uses TRBV11-3 and TRBJ1-1; D is perhaps TRBD1 (6 bases). V shed 1 base and J shed 5 bases, with 20 bases lying between them. CDR3 length: 17 residues. Germline CDR1 reads SGHNT; CDR2 reads YENEEA. CDR3 residues: CASSLALTGSVGTEAFF. The CDR3 DNA sequence: TGTGCCAGCAGCTTAGCTCTAACAGGGTCCGTGGGTACTGAAGCTTTCTTT.

The chain combines TRBV4-2 with TRBJ2-1; 13 bases align to TRBD2. The CDR3 totals 16 residues. Germline CDR1 is LGHNA and CDR2 is YNFKEQ. V gave up 1 base and J gave up 7 bases; unmatched junction bases: 4. The CDR3 sequence: CASSQATSGGWNEQFF. In nucleotides, the CDR3 is TGTGCCAGCAGCCAAGCGACTAGCGGGGGGTGGAATGAGCAGTTCTTC.

The rearrangement uses TRBV19 and TRBJ2-1; TRBD1 matches 8 bases. CDR1 is LNHDA and CDR2 is SQIVND in the germline V gene (reference sequence). V lost 4 bases and J lost 5; bases outside the gene matches: 13. The CDR3 has 17 amino acids. CDR3 bases: TGTGCCAGTAGTAGCGGACGCAGGGGGCGAATCCACAATGAGCAGTTCTTC. It translates to CASSSGRRGRIHNEQFF.

This chain joins TRBV18 and TRBJ1-1, with TRBD1 matching 12 bases. This CDR3 is 17 amino acids long. Trimming cost V 0 bases and J 2 bases; bases outside gene matches: 4. The germline V gene has CDR1 KGHSH and CDR2 LQKENI. CDR3 sequence reads: CASSPPGTGGSNTEAFF. CDR3 nucleotides: TGTGCCAGCTCACCACCCGGGACAGGGGGCTCAAACACTGAAGCTTTCTTT.

The chain combines TRBV27 with TRBJ1-5; the D is unclear. CDR3 size: 15 residues. Germline assignment: CDR1 MNHEY and CDR2 SMNVEV (reference sequence). V lost 2 bases, J lost 1 base, and 9 bases lay in between. CDR3 region: CASSLGQMSNQPQHF. The CDR3 nucleotides are TGTGCCAGCAGTTTAGGGCAGATGAGCAATCAGCCCCAGCATTTT.

The chain couples TRBV5-1 to TRBJ2-1; D is perhaps TRBD1 (6 bases). The CDR3 consists of 13 residues. V was trimmed by 3 bases and J by 8 bases, leaving 12 bases between them. The germline gives CDR1 SGHRS, CDR2 YFSETQ. The CDR3: CASSYPKGDEQFF. The CDR3 DNA follows: TGCGCCAGCAGCTACCCCAAGGGGGATGAGCAGTTCTTC.

DNA for the CDR3: TGCGCCAGCAGCTTGGGACAAGTTAACTATGGCTACACCTTC. It translates to CASSLGQVNYGYTF. The genes are TRBV5-1 and TRBJ1-2, with no clear D. This CDR3 spans 14 amino acids. Per the germline V gene, CDR1 is SGHRS and CDR2 is YFSETQ. Trimming stripped 0 bases from V and 1 base from J, with 7 bases between.

This clone was seen only a few times. This rearrangement joins TRBV5-1 to TRBJ1-1; D is uncertain. V was cut by 1 base and J by 1 base, with 11 bases left in between. The CDR3 covers 15 residues. Per the germline V gene, CDR1 is SGHRS and CDR2 is YFSETQ. The CDR3 DNA reads as TGCGCCAGCAGCTTGCTAAGGCAGGCGAACACTGAAGCTTTCTTT. This encodes CASSLLRQANTEAFF.

The V gene is TRBV21-1, the J gene TRBJ2-7; TRBD2 is taken as the D call from the table, unchecked against the DNA. TRBV21-1 is given as a pseudogene. This CDR3 is built from 11 residues. The CDR3 DNA is TGTGCCAGCAACCGGGCCTACGAGCAGTACTTC. Protein: CASNRAYEQYF.

The chain combines TRBV5-6 with TRBJ1-1; D might be TRBD1 (5 bases). Germline CDR1 and CDR2: SGHDT and YYEEEE. V was shortened by 2 bases and J by 6 bases, with 17 bases between the two germline ends. CDR3 length: 15 residues. This chain's CDR3 is CASSFPEAPGSEAFF. Written as DNA, the CDR3 is TGTGCCAGCAGCTTCCCCGAAGCCCCAGGGTCTGAAGCTTTCTTT. The whole variable domain, remainder taken from reference TRBV5-6 and TRBJ1-1, is DAGVTQSPTHLIKTRGQQVTLRCSPKSGHDTVSWYQQALGQGPQFIFQYYEEEERQRGNFPDRFSGHQFPNYSSELNVNALLLGDSALYLCASSFPEAPGSEAFFGQGTRLTVV.

The gene calls are TRBV5-8 and TRBJ2-1; TRBD2 might be the D (6 bases). CDR1 and CDR2 from the germline V gene are SGHTS and YDEGEE. Trimming removed 1 base at V and 2 bases at J, with 10 bases between. The CDR3 runs 15 residues. CDR3: CASSLYGGTYNEQFF. CDR3 sequence (DNA): TGTGCCAGCAGCTTGTACGGGGGAACCTACAATGAGCAGTTCTTC.

Here the CDR3 DNA reads TGTGCCAGCAGTGAGGGGAGCGGGGAGCTGTTTTTT. Translating it yields CASSEGSGELFF. The chain couples TRBV6-1 to TRBJ2-2; tentatively, D is TRBD2 (5 bases). Trimming pared 3 bases from V and 7 bases from J, leaving 6 bases between. This CDR3 contains 12 residues. Germline loops: CDR1 MNHNS, CDR2 SASEGT.

The chain links TRBV11-2 to TRBJ2-5; the match to TRBD1 covers 10 bases. CDR3 length: 13 residues. The V segment lost 4 bases and the J segment 10 bases; nucleotides outside the gene matches: 6. Per the germline V gene, CDR1 is SGHAT and CDR2 is FQNNGV. The CDR3 region is CASSWGQGMDQYF. CDR3 in DNA: TGTGCCAGCAGCTGGGGACAGGGGATGGACCAGTACTTC.

This clone is a singleton in its sample. The V gene is TRBV7-9, the J gene TRBJ1-2, with TRBD1 matching over 7 bases. Germline V CDR1 and CDR2: SEHNR, FQNEAQ (reference sequence). The ends lost 5 bases at V and 7 bases at J; junction bases unmatched: 19. The CDR3 covers 17 residues. DNA of the CDR3: TGTGCCAGCAGCCATGGTCGAAGGGACAGCCTCCCCCTTGGCTACACCTTC. Its translation: CASSHGRRDSLPLGYTF.